The T cell receptor beta chain described here comes from a study of T cell responses to AZD1222 COVID-19 vaccine (dated by TCRdb to the early 2020s). For the wider study: AZD1222 recipients with second doses at about 4 weeks or about 12 weeks were pooled, because spike-specific TCR depth and breadth did not differ between schedules. TCR sequencing was performed for 233 trial participants, of whom roughly 200 were given two doses of AZD1222 and some 26 were given two doses of MenACWY control vaccine. Trial participants were enrolled into age subgroups of 18-55, 56-69 and 70-plus years, which contained about 150, 27 and 61 TCR-sequenced participants, respectively. The full study reports these points: Most participants were white British and females outnumbered males, and the authors suggested that clonal diversity may have been underestimated. Because no day 14 peak-response samples were available, the repertoires could be characterized only after the peak T cell response. The 56-69-year group was small, and its depth increase did not reach significance, likely because of low power. Epitopes outside the regions mutated in the B.1.351 and B.1.1.7 variants were reportedly recognized by nearly half of the unique spike-specific TCRs. Vaccine-associated CD4 TCRs spanned the whole spike protein, with dominant responses in regions 160-218 and 743-854. After two AZD1222 doses, spike-specific TCR breadth and depth were significantly higher than at day 0 and than in MenACWY recipients. Conclusions about previously exposed vaccinees are limited because only six or seven AZD1222 recipients were SARS-CoV-2 seropositive at baseline.

The CDR3 regions of human TCRbeta chains were subjected to immunosequencing. Per the authors' processing: Repertoire TCRs were checked for matches against a reference library of SARS-CoV-2-specific TCRs that had been generated using the MIRA antigen-specificity platform. Breadth was defined as the fraction of unique TCRs that were SARS-CoV-2-associated. Depth was defined as the fraction of total T cells that were SARS-CoV-2-associated. Using the MIRA data, each spike-specific TCR was mapped to the spike region that the TCR reacts to and placed in a CD4 or CD8 class. Log10-transformed breadth and depth values were compared by one-way ANOVA with Sidak's multiple comparisons tests. TCRdb obtained this table from immuneACCESS and retained in-frame rearrangements with V and J assigned. These tables miss some clones; where compared with another copy, unresolved V genes account for less than half of the shortfall, and the remainder is unexplained. V, J and clone size were drawn from that table, and D and trimming were deduced from the DNA. For this sample there are about 110,000 clones; around 84% appear just once. Of the sample, under 4% is held by the ten largest clones.

In regard to this clone: No cognate antigen has been identified for it. No clone much larger than this one lies a single base away; base qualities are absent.

The sample's time point label, in plain terms: baseline before first vaccination. The vaccinee samples were drawn from two UK trials, COV001 and COV002, one of which was a single-blind randomized controlled phase 2/3 trial testing AZD1222 (ChAdOx1 nCoV-19) in healthy adults. For TCRbeta chain sequencing, PBMC samples were collected from trial participants at day 0 and at day 28 after the second dose. Between the V and J ends, shortened by 4 bases and 8 bases respectively, the junction contains 17 bases. The CDR3 covers 14 residues, taking in both the cysteine and the phenylalanine. Only the CDR3 region is kept as DNA, spanning 42 bases read in frame from base 1. Based on the germline V gene (reference sequence), the CDR1 and CDR2 sequences are SEHNR and FQNEAQ.

The sample consisted of peripheral blood, taken on day 0 of AZD1222 vaccination. Recombination connected TRBV7-9 to TRBJ1-2; no confident D gene assignment can be made. The TCR sequence derives from an adult in good health. The CDR3 in this case is CASSSGSFTGGYTF. The nucleotide sequence reads TGTGCCAGCAGCTCTGGTTCGTTCACTGGGGGCTACACCTTC.